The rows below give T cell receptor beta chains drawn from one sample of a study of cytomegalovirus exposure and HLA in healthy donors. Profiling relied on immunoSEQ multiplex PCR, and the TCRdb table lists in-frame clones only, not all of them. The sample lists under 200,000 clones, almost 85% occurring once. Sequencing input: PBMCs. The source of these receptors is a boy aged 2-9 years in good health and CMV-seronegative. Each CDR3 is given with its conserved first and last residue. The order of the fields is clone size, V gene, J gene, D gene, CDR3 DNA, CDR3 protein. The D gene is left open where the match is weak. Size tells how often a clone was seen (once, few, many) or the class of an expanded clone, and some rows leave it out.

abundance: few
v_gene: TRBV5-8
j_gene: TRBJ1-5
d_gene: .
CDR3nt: TGTGCCAGCAGCTTCCGGGGCAATCAGCCCCAGCATTTT
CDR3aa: CASSFRGNQPQHF

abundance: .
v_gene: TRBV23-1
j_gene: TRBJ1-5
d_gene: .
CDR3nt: TGCGCCAGCAGTCATGCAGGGGTCAATCAGCCCCAGCATTTT
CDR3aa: CASSHAGVNQPQHF

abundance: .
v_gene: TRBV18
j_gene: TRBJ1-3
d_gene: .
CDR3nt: TGTGCCAGCTCATCGGACGAGGGAGGAAACACCATATATTTT
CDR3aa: CASSSDEGGNTIYF

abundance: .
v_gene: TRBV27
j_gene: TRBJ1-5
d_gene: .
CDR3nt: TGTGCCAGCACCTCGGGGAATCAGCCCCAGCATTTT
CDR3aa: CASTSGNQPQHF

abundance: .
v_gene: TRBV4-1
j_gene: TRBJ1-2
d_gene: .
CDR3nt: TGCGCCAGCAGCCAAGATAAGGCGAGGGGAGGGAGGTCTGGAGGCTACACCTTC
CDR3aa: CASSQDKARGGRSGGYTF

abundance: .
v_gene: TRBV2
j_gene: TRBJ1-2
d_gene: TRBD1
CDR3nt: TGTGCCAGAGTGTCCGGGACAGGCAACTCCTCTAACTATGGCTACACCTTC
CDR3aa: CARVSGTGNSSNYGYTF

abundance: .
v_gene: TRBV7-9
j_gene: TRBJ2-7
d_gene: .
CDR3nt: TGTGCCAGCAGCTCCGGTAGTAGCGCGATCTCCTACGAGCAGTACTTC
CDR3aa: CASSSGSSAISYEQYF

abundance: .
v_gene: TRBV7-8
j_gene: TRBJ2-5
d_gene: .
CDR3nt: TGTGCCAGCAGCTTAGTTGGTATCAGTCCTAGCGCGGGAGAGACCCAGTACTTC
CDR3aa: CASSLVGISPSAGETQYF

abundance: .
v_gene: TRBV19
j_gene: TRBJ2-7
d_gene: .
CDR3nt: TGTGCCAGTAGTATAGGGGGCCGCTACGAGCAGTACTTC
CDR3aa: CASSIGGRYEQYF

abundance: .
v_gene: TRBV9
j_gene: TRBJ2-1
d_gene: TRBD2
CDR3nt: TGTGCCAGCAGCGTAGCCTCCCCAGGACTAGGGCACAATGAGCAGTTCTTC
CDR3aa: CASSVASPGLGHNEQFF

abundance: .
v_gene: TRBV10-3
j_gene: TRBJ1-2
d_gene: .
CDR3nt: TGTGCCATCAGTGACCTGGAGGGAAGGGGCCCCTTTGGCTACACCTTC
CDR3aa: CAISDLEGRGPFGYTF